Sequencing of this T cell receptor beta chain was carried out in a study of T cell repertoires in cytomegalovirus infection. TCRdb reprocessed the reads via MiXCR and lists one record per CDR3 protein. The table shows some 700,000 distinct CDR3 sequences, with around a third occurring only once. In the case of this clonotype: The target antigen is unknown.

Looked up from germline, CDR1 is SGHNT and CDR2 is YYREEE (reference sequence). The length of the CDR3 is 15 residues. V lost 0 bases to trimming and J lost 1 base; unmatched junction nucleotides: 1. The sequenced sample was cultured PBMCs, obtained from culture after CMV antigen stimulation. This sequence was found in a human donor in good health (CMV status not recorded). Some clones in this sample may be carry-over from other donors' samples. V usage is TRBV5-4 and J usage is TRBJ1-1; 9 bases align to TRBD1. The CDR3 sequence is CASSLAQGANTEAFF. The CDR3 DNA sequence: TGTGCCAGCAGCTTGGCACAGGGGGCGAACACTGAAGCTTTCTTT.